Below, 5 T cell receptor beta chains from the same sample are listed, as sequenced in a study of regulatory T cells in long-lasting Graves disease. CDR3-region Arm-PCR and iRepertoire HTBI primers produced the TCR beta libraries. TCRdb analysed the multiplex PCR reads with MiXCR anew, one entry per CDR3 protein. This table holds approximately 400,000 distinct CDR3 sequences, over 14% found once. The time point: newly diagnosed GD, antithyroid drugs for less than 3 months. PBMC RNA served as the TCR library source. These data also featured in a second study, about T cells in Graves' hyperthyroidism and ophthalmopathy.

Source: peripheral blood mononuclear cells (PBMCs), taken at new diagnosis, from a patient treated with antithyroid drugs. The receptors come from a woman in her 40s with Graves disease.

This clonotype was observed many times. The rearrangement links TRBV10-3 to TRBJ1-2; D not certain. V was trimmed by 4 bases and J by 0 bases, leaving 12 bases between them. This CDR3 contains 15 residues. Looked up from germline, CDR1 is ENHRY and CDR2 is SYGVKD. The CDR3 DNA is TGTGCCATCAGTGTGTTCGACGGAGCTAACTATGGCTACACCTTC. Translating it yields CAISVFDGANYGYTF.

With regard to this clonotype: Being one base from a much bigger clone, this may be a read error. V gene TRBV10-3 combines with J gene TRBJ2-7, with D maybe TRBD2 (6 bases). The CDR3 runs to 15 residues. Germline V gene data show CDR1 as ENHRY and CDR2 as SYGVKD. The germline V and J ends were trimmed by 6 bases and 5 bases, with 20 bases remaining between them. The CDR3 region is CAIREPGRGTHEQYF. The CDR3 DNA reads as TGTGCCATCAGGGAACCGGGACGGGGGACCCACGAGCAGTACTTC.

This clonotype was detected only a few times. A much more abundant neighbour one base away suggests this may be a read error. For the CDR3, the DNA is TGTGCCATCAGTGGGCCGTCCGCGACAGGGAAAGAGACCCAGTACTTC. It codes for CAISGPSATGKETQYF. The chain employs TRBV10-3 and TRBJ2-5; 7 positions match TRBD1. V dropped 4 bases and J dropped 3; count of bases not matched to a gene: 11. This CDR3 has 16 amino acids. CDR1 and CDR2 (germline): ENHRY, SYGVKD.

This clonotype has more than one count but fewer than ten. The chain joins TRBV6-1 to TRBJ1-2, with D possibly being TRBD1 (6 bases). The CDR3 length is 13 residues. Deletions cut 4 bases from V and 2 bases from J, with 8 bases between. Germline-derived CDR1 and CDR2 are MNHNS and SASEGT. Here the CDR3 DNA reads TGTGCCAGCAGTGCACAGGGAAACTATGGCTACACCTTC. It encodes CASSAQGNYGYTF.

Details on this clonotype: A much larger clone is a single base away; this may be a read error. The CDR3 nucleotides read TGTGCCAGCAGCCAAAGGGCTAGCGGCATATCCTACGAGCAGTGCTTC. As protein: CASSQRASGISYEQCF. The chain couples TRBV3-1 to TRBJ2-7; TRBD2 matches 7 bases. Germline V gene sequence: CDR1 LGHDT, CDR2 YNNKEL (reference sequence). The CDR3 totals 16 residues.